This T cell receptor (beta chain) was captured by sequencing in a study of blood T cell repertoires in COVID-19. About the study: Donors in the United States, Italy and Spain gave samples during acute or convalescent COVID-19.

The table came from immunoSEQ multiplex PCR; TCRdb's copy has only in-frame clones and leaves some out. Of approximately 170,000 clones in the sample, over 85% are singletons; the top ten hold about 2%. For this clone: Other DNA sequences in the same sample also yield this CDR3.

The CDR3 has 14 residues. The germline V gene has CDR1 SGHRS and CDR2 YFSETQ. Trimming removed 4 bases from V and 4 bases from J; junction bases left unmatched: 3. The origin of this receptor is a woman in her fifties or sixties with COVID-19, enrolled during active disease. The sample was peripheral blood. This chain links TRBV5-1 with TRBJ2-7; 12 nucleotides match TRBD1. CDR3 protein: CASSPGQGAYEQYF. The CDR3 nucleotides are TGCGCCAGCAGCCCGGGACAGGGGGCATACGAGCAGTACTTC.